Below, 26 T cell receptor beta chains from the same sample are listed, as sequenced in a study of T cell responses to AZD1222 COVID-19 vaccine. Sequencing was performed with immunoSEQ multiplex PCR; in TCRdb, only in-frame clones are kept and a portion is missing. The sample lists some 130,000 clones; around 89% were seen once. Sequencing used peripheral blood, obtained 28 days after the second AZD1222 dose. Receptors were obtained from an adult who received the AZD1222 COVID-19 vaccine.

The rearrangement links TRBV12-3 or TRBV12-4 to TRBJ1-5; possibly TRBD1 for D (5 bases). The V gene lost 6 bases and the J gene lost 5 bases, with 8 bases spanning the gap. The CDR3 runs to 12 residues. CDR3 nucleotides: TGTGCCAGCAGCCAAGGGGATCAGCCCCAGCATTTT. It codes for CASSQGDQPQHF.

The J gene is TRBJ1-5, the V gene TRBV18, with D unclear. The CDR3 consists of 15 residues. Per the germline V gene, CDR1 is KGHSH and CDR2 is LQKENI. V dropped 3 bases and J dropped 5 bases, with 14 bases sitting between them. In nucleotides, the CDR3 is TGTGCCAGCTCACCTTTTGCGGGGAGCGATCAGCCCCAGCATTTT. Amino acid sequence: CASSPFAGSDQPQHF.

This clone has a handful of counts. The genes are TRBV10-3 and TRBJ2-5, with TRBD1 matching 9 bases. Per germline, CDR1 ENHRY and CDR2 SYGVKD. Losses at the gene ends were 3 bases for V and 1 base for J; bases not matched to a gene: 9. CDR3 length equals 17 residues. The CDR3 is CAISDLQGALGQETQYF. DNA of the CDR3: TGTGCCATCAGTGATTTACAGGGGGCTCTCGGCCAAGAGACCCAGTACTTC.

V usage is TRBV18 and J usage is TRBJ2-7; TRBD2 agrees at 8 bases. The CDR3 length is 15 residues. From germline, CDR1 is KGHSH and CDR2 LQKENI. Trimming removed 3 bases from V and 6 bases from J; junction bases left unmatched: 10. The CDR3 sequence is CASSPFAGGQLEQYF. CDR3 coding DNA: TGTGCCAGCTCACCTTTCGCGGGAGGACAGCTCGAGCAGTACTTC.

This clone was found once. This chain links TRBV2 with TRBJ2-1; D perhaps matches TRBD1 (6 bases). Trimming cost V 5 bases and J 1 base, with 9 bases left between them. This CDR3 has 14 residues. CDR1 SNHLY and CDR2 FYNNEI come from the germline V gene. The CDR3 DNA reads TGTGCCAGCAGTTCCAGGGGATCCTACAATGAGCAGTTCTTC. It translates to CASSSRGSYNEQFF.

This chain links TRBV6-5 with TRBJ1-2; no reliable D call. The CDR3 spans 15 residues. The germline gives CDR1 MNHEY, CDR2 SVGAGI. Trimming pared 5 bases from V and 5 bases from J, leaving 18 bases between. The DNA for the CDR3 is TGTGCCAGCAGTATCCGGGCGGCTCTGGGGTATGGCTACACCTTC. Protein: CASSIRAALGYGYTF.

This rearrangement joins TRBV6-5 to TRBJ2-1; D could derive from TRBD1 or TRBD2 (5 bases each). The CDR3 is 11 amino acids. The V end was cut by 8 bases, the J end by 7 bases, with 9 bases between. Germline CDR1 MNHEY, CDR2 SVGAGI. The CDR3 bases are TGTGCCAGCTGGGACGTGAATGAGCAGTTCTTC. This codes for CASWDVNEQFF.

The gene calls are TRBV10-3 and TRBJ1-1; unclear D gene. Between the trimmed V and J ends, which lost 4 bases and 3 bases, there was a span of 6 bases. This CDR3 is 12 amino acids long. CDR1 ENHRY and CDR2 SYGVKD come from the germline V gene. As DNA, the CDR3 is TGTGCCATCAGTGGTGGAGACACTGAAGCTTTCTTT. Protein: CAISGGDTEAFF.

With respect to this clone: Different DNA sequences within this sample yield the same CDR3. The chain has TRBV18 and TRBJ1-1; D call uncertain. The germline gives CDR1 KGHSH, CDR2 LQKENI. The CDR3 spans 14 residues. Trimming removed 0 bases from V and 5 bases from J, with 10 bases in between. The CDR3 loop reads CASSPPATRTEAFF. The CDR3 DNA is TGTGCCAGCTCACCACCGGCCACTCGGACTGAAGCTTTCTTT. The variable domain in full, with the rest retrieved from reference TRBV18 and TRBJ1-1, is NAGVMQNPRHLVRRRGQEARLRCSPMKGHSHVYWYRQLPEEGLKFMVYLQKENIIDESGMPKERFSAEFPKEGPSILRIQQVVRGDSAAYFCASSPPATRTEAFFGQGTRLTVV.

This sequence joins TRBV10-2 and TRBJ1-4; D unclear. V gave up 4 bases and J gave up 8 bases, with 14 bases separating them. This CDR3 spans 14 amino acids. CDR1 is WSHSY, CDR2 SAAADI, per germline. The CDR3 spells CASSAGRVKEKLFF. DNA of the CDR3: TGCGCCAGCAGTGCAGGCCGGGTCAAGGAAAAACTGTTTTTT.

This clone appeared many times. This rearrangement joins TRBV7-2 to TRBJ2-4; D possibly corresponds to TRBD1 (6 bases). The germline V gene encodes CDR1 SGHTA and CDR2 FQGNSA. CDR3 length equals 12 residues. V was clipped by 5 bases and J by 12 bases, with 14 bases between them. CDR3 sequence: CASSRQAPSQYF. CDR3 bases: TGTGCCAGCAGCCGACAGGCCCCCTCTCAGTACTTC.

The gene calls are TRBV14 and TRBJ1-1, with D maybe TRBD1 (5 bases). The germline V gene encodes CDR1 SGHDN and CDR2 FVKESK. This CDR3 spans 14 amino acids. V lost 7 bases and J 2 bases, leaving 14 bases between the germline ends. The CDR3 bases are TGTGCCAGCACCGAGGGACGCAGAAACACTGAAGCTTTCTTT. It translates to CASTEGRRNTEAFF.

The chain uses TRBV5-4 and TRBJ1-2; TRBD1 matches 8 bases. This CDR3 comprises 15 residues. Germline values: CDR1 SGHNT, CDR2 YYREEE (reference sequence). Trimming at V came to 4 bases and at J to 4 bases, leaving 9 bases not matched to a gene. CDR3 sequence: CASSDGQGRTYGYTF. Written as DNA, the CDR3 is TGTGCCAGCAGCGACGGACAGGGAAGAACCTATGGCTACACCTTC.

The chain is built from TRBV6-5 and TRBJ1-6, with 7 bases aligning to TRBD1. V shed 0 bases, J shed 8 bases, and the junction held 4 bases outside the gene matches. Germline V gene sequence: CDR1 MNHEY, CDR2 SVGAGI. The CDR3 length is 15 residues. The CDR3, as DNA: TGTGCCAGCAGTTACTCCGACAGGGCCGATTCACCCCTCCACTTT. Translating gives CASSYSDRADSPLHF.

This clone was picked up one time. V and J are TRBV6-5 and TRBJ2-1; maybe TRBD1 (5 bases). The CDR3 loop spans 12 amino acids. Trimming left V 0 bases short and J 8 bases short, with 5 bases between. The V gene's germline CDR1 is MNHEY and CDR2 SVGAGI. CDR3 protein: CASSYSGDEQFF. Written as DNA, the CDR3 is TGTGCCAGCAGTTACTCAGGGGATGAGCAGTTCTTC.

This clone is a singleton in its sample. The CDR3 DNA is TGTGCCAGCAGCTTAGAAAGGGGGCCGGGAGTTAACTATGGCTACACCTTC. Protein sequence: CASSLERGPGVNYGYTF. J is TRBJ1-2 and V is TRBV11-2; 7 positions agree with TRBD1. After removal of 0 bases from V and 1 base from J, the junction contained 8 bases not matched to a gene. Germline V lookup: CDR1 SGHAT, CDR2 FQNNGV. This CDR3 spans 17 amino acids.

The chain links TRBV10-2 to TRBJ1-5, with D tentatively TRBD1 (5 bases). This CDR3 region has 14 residues. CDR1 is WSHSY and CDR2 is SAAADI in the germline V gene. Trimming removed 5 bases at V and 4 bases at J, with 12 bases between. The CDR3 coding sequence is TGCGCCAGCAGTCGGGACGGCCGGAATCAGCCCCAGCATTTT. Its protein product is CASSRDGRNQPQHF.

The chain links TRBV27 to TRBJ2-1, with 7 bases fitting TRBD2. This CDR3 spans 15 amino acids. The V gene's germline CDR1 is MNHEY and CDR2 SMNVEV (reference sequence). After removal of 0 bases from V and 3 bases from J, the junction contained 2 bases not matched to a gene. The CDR3 loop reads CASSLSAGIYNEQFF. CDR3 nucleotides: TGTGCCAGCAGTTTATCAGCGGGAATCTACAATGAGCAGTTCTTC.

V and J are TRBV7-9 and TRBJ2-5; unclear D gene. The CDR3 consists of 11 residues. V was clipped by 5 bases and J by 5 bases, with 6 bases between them. Per the germline V gene, CDR1 is SEHNR and CDR2 is FQNEAQ (reference sequence). The CDR3 reads CASSDVETQYF. CDR3 DNA sequence: TGTGCCAGCAGCGACGTGGAGACCCAGTACTTC.

The chain employs TRBV2 and TRBJ2-5; maybe TRBD1 (6 bases). Looked up from germline, CDR1 is SNHLY and CDR2 is FYNNEI. Trimming removed 1 base at V and 1 base at J, with 10 bases between. This CDR3 is 15 amino acids long. CDR3 in amino acids: CASSEVWTAQETQYF. DNA of the CDR3: TGTGCCAGCAGTGAAGTCTGGACAGCCCAAGAGACCCAGTACTTC.

The chain has TRBV9 and TRBJ1-1; D ambiguous. Germline V gene lookup returns CDR1 SGDLS and CDR2 YYNGEE. Trimming removed 3 bases at V and 0 bases at J, with 21 bases between. CDR3 length equals 18 residues. The CDR3 is CASSARVSTKLMNTEAFF. For the CDR3, the DNA is TGTGCCAGCAGCGCCCGGGTCAGTACCAAATTAATGAACACTGAAGCTTTCTTT.

The chain is built from TRBV19 and TRBJ1-2; D gene uncertain. The CDR3 extends over 12 amino acids. Germline V gene lookup returns CDR1 LNHDA and CDR2 SQIVND (reference sequence). V dropped 3 bases and J dropped 6 bases, with 8 bases sitting between them. CDR3: CASSMNSDGYTF. As DNA, the CDR3 is TGTGCCAGTAGTATGAATTCGGATGGCTACACCTTC.

The rearrangement uses TRBV30 and TRBJ1-5; TRBD1 matches at 7 bases. The CDR3 has 13 amino acids. Trimming cost V 5 bases and J 7 bases; bases outside gene matches: 8. Per germline, CDR1 GTSNPN and CDR2 SVGIG (reference sequence). The CDR3 sequence is CAWGQGGGQPQHF. As DNA, the CDR3 is TGTGCCTGGGGTCAGGGGGGAGGGCAGCCCCAGCATTTT.

This chain uses TRBV15 with TRBJ1-4; TRBD1 matches at 8 bases. Germline CDR1 LNHNV, CDR2 YYDKDF (reference sequence). The CDR3 has 16 residues. The J segment lost 8 bases and the V segment lost 5 bases, leaving 13 bases of the junction unmatched. DNA for the CDR3: TGTGCCACCAGCTCGGACAGGGTCGAAGTCGAGGAAAAACTGTTTTTT. This translates into CATSSDRVEVEEKLFF.

The V call is TRBV25-1, the J call TRBJ1-1, with D hard to call. V lost 8 bases to trimming and J lost 5 bases, with 18 bases between them. The CDR3 has 14 residues. Germline CDR1 MGHDK, CDR2 SYGVNS. CDR3 protein: CASGVGSSSTEAFF. In DNA form, the CDR3 reads TGTGCCAGCGGGGTGGGCAGCAGTTCAACTGAAGCTTTCTTT.

This clone was seen only once. The gene calls are TRBV6-2 or TRBV6-3 and TRBJ1-2; D gene ambiguous. Germline values: CDR1 MNHEY, CDR2 SVGEGT. V lost 0 bases, J lost 7 bases, and 3 bases lay in between. The CDR3 covers 11 residues. CDR3 sequence: CASSYSTGYTF. The CDR3 DNA reads TGTGCCAGCAGTTACTCGACTGGCTACACCTTC.